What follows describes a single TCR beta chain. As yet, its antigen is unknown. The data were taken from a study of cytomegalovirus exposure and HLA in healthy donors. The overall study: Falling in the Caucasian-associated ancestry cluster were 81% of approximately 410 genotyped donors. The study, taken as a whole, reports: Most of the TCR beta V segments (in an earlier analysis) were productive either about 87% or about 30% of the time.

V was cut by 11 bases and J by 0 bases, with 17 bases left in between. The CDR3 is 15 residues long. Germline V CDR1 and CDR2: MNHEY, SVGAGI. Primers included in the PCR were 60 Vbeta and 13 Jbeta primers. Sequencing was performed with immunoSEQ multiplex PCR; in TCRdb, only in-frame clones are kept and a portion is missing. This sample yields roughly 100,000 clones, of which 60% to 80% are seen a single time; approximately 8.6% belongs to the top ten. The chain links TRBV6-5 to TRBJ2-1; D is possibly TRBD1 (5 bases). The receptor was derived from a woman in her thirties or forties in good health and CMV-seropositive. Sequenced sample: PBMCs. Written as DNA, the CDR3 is TGTGCCGTTGGGTCTAGGGGAAGCTCCTACAATGAGCAGTTCTTC. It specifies CAVGSRGSSYNEQFF.